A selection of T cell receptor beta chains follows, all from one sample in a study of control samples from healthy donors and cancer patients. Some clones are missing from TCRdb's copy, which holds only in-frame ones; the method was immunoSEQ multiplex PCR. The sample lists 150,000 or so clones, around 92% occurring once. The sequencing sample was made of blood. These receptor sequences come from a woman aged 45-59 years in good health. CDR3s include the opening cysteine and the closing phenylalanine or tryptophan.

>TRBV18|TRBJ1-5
CASSQFTISSNQPQHF
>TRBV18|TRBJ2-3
CASSPQQGVLSTDTQYF
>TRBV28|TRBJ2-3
CASSQPGLGRADTQYF
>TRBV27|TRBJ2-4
CASSFQATPGAKNIQYF
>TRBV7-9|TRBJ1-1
CASSQDTNTEAFF
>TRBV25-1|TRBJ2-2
CASSGTATGELFF
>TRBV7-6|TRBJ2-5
CASSSRQGLGVTQYF
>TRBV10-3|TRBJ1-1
CAISESWGGTEAFF
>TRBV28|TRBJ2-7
CASSFSGFYEQYF
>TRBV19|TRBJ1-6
CASSIVSGGSPLHF
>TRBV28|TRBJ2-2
CASSVGTRNGGELFF
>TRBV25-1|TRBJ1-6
CASSPRGSGAFNSPLHF
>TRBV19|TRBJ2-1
CASSYSRGNEQFF
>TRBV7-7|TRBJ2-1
CASSFLGGTGTLGSYNEQFF
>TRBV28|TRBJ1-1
CATYPGWGNTEAFF
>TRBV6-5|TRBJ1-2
CASSDVVYGYTF
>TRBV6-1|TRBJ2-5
CASSEMVGGDQETQYF
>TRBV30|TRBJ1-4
CAWSTNTEKLFF
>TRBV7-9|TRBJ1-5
CASSFPLTGEITSNQPQHF
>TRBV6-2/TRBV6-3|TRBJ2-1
CASSTTRGEQFF
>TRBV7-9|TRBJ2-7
CASSSGTGGSYEQYF
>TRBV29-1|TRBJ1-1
CSVSADMNTEAFF
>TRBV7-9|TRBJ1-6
CASSLGGPLHF
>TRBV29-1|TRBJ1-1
CSVVSGWDTEAFF
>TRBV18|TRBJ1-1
CASSPIPLGTNTEAFF
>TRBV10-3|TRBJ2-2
CAISRGRGTGELFF
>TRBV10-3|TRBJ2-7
CAISDLAGASYEQYF
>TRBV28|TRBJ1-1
CASSPGGLEAFF
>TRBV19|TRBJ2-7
CASSTEISYEQYF
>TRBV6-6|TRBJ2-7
CASSSTGTSGQYEQYF
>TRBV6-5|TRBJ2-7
CASSIGAGGPYEQYF
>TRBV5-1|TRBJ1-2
CASSTHRGRYGYTF
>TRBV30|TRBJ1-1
CAWSVQGLTEAFF
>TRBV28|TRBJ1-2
CASSLEGRGPYGYTF
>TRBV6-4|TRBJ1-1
CASSEKGGAAEAFF